The clone carrying this T cell receptor beta chain was counted between two and nine times. The data derive from a study of blood T cell repertoires in COVID-19. It was within 2 weeks before study entry that exposed participants met a COVID-19 case. The assay was immunoSEQ multiplex PCR, and TCRdb's table has in-frame clones only and misses some. There are around 400,000 clones in the sample; 80% to 95% occur only once, and roughly 0.86% lies in the top ten. After removal of 5 bases from V and 5 bases from J, the junction contained 6 bases not matched to a gene. Germline V gene data show CDR1 as SGHVS and CDR2 as FNYEAQ. The CDR3 spans 15 residues.

Sequenced sample: PBMCs or T cells enriched from blood (not recorded which). This chain links TRBV7-6 with TRBJ1-6; the match to TRBD1 covers 7 bases. The clonotype was recovered from a woman aged 35 to 49 who had been exposed to COVID-19. The CDR3 reads CASSARGQDNSPLHF. The DNA for the CDR3 is TGTGCCAGCAGCGCCCGAGGACAGGATAATTCACCCCTCCACTTT.